The 3 T cell receptor beta chains given below trace back to one sample, sequenced in a study of control samples from healthy donors and cancer patients (dated by TCRdb to about 2020). The library came from the immunoSEQ multiplex PCR assay. The table comes from immuneACCESS by way of TCRdb, which keeps in-frame sequences with V and J called. Part of the clones is missing from these tables; in studies checked, under half for an unresolved V gene and the rest for unknown reasons. Counted in this sample were approximately 140,000 clones; around 85% of them appeared once. The ten largest clones add up to roughly 8.4% of the sample. Specimen: blood. Every receptor here comes from a woman in her 30s in good health.

V is TRBV28 and J is TRBJ2-2; no clear D. The CDR3 is 13 residues long. The germline gives CDR1 MDHEN, CDR2 SYDVKM. The ends were cut back, 5 bases at V and 1 base at J, with 5 bases in the middle. The CDR3 DNA sequence: TGTGCCAGCAGTCCACGGAACACCGGGGAGCTGTTTTTT. Its protein product is CASSPRNTGELFF.

In its sample, this clone was seen a few times. CDR3 nucleotides: TGTGCCAGCAGTTACTGGGGGGCGAAAGAGCAGTACTTC. Amino acid sequence: CASSYWGAKEQYF. The chain has TRBV6-5 and TRBJ2-7, with D perhaps matching TRBD1 or TRBD2 (6 bases each). The germline V and J ends were trimmed by 1 base and 7 bases, with 11 bases remaining between them. CDR3 size: 13 residues. Germline-derived CDR1 and CDR2 are MNHEY and SVGAGI.

This clone was found once. V is TRBV7-2 and J is TRBJ2-1, with 7 bases aligning to TRBD2. The length of the CDR3 is 16 residues. After removal of 5 bases from V and 1 base from J, the junction contained 8 bases not matched to a gene. The V gene's germline CDR1 is SGHTA and CDR2 FQGNSA. CDR3 region: CASSLTSVGSYNEQFF. The DNA for the CDR3 is TGTGCCAGCAGCCTCACTAGCGTAGGGTCCTACAATGAGCAGTTCTTC.